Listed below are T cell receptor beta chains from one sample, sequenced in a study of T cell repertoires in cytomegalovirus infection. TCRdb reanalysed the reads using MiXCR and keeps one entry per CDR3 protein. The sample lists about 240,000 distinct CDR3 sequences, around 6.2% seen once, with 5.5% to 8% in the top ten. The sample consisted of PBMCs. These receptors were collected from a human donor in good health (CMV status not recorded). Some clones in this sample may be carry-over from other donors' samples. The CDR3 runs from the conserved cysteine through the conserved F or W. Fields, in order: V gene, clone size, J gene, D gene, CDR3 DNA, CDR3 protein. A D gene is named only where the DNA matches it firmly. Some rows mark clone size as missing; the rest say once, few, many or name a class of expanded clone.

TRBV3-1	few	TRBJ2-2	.	TGTGCCAGCAGCCAAGTGGAAAGGGGCACCGGGGAGCTGTTTTTT	CASSQVERGTGELFF
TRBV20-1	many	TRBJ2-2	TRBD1	TGCAGTGCCCCGGGACAGGGTTCCACCGGGGAGCTGTTTTTT	CSAPGQGSTGELFF
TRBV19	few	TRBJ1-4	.	TGTGCCAGTAGCGGACAAGTCTACCGTGAAAAACTGTTTTTT	CASSGQVYREKLFF
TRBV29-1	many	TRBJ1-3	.	TGCAGCGTTGAAGATTGGGACCGGAGCTCTGGAAACACCATATATTTT	CSVEDWDRSSGNTIYF
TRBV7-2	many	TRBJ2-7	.	TGTGCCAGCAGCTTAAGGGCCGAGCAGTACTTC	CASSLRAEQYF
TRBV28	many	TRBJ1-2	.	TGTGCCAGCAGTTTGTCCGGGGACTCCTCTAACTATGGCTACACCTTC	CASSLSGDSSNYGYTF
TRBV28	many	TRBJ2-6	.	TGTGCCAGCAGCCTACAGGGCTCTGGGGCCAACGTCCTGACTTTC	CASSLQGSGANVLTF
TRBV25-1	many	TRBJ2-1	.	TGTGCCAGCAGTGACAGGTACAATGAGCAGTTCTTC	CASSDRYNEQFF
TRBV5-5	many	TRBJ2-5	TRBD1	TGTGCCAGCAGCTTGGGTGACAGGGGGGAGACCCAGTACTTC	CASSLGDRGETQYF
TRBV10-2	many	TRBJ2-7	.	TGCGCCAGCAGTGAGAACGGACGGCTGCAGTACTTC	CASSENGRLQYF
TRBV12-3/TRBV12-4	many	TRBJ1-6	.	TGTGCCAGCAGCATTTCACAGCTCTCCTATAATTCACCCCTCCACTTT	CASSISQLSYNSPLHF
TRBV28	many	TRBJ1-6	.	TGTGCCAGCAGTTTATCCGCACCCCTCCACTTT	CASSLSAPLHF
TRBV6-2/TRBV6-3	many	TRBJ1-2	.	TGTGCCAGCCTTGGTCGGGGACCTAACTATGGCTACACCTTC	CASLGRGPNYGYTF
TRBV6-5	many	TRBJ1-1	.	TGTGCCAGCAGTCCGCTAACCTGGGACACTGAAGCTTTCTTT	CASSPLTWDTEAFF
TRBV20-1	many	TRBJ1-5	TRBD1	TGCAGTGCTAGACCTCAACCGGGACAGATGAATCAGCCCCAGCATTTT	CSARPQPGQMNQPQHF
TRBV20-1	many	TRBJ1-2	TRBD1	TGCAGTGCTAGTAACCCAGGGGGCTGGGGCTATGGCTACACCTTC	CSASNPGGWGYGYTF
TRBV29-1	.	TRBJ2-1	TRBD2	TGCAGCGTTGAAGATCTCCTAGCGGCATACAATGAGCAGTTCTTC	CSVEDLLAAYNEQFF
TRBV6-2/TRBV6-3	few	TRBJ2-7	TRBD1	TGTGCCAGCAGTTATCCGGGGACAGGGGACCTTGACTTCTCCTACGAGCAGTACTTC	CASSYPGTGDLDFSYEQYF
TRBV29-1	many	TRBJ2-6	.	TGCAGCGTTGGGTCCGGCTCTGGGGCCAACGTCCTGACTTTC	CSVGSGSGANVLTF
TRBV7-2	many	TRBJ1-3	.	TGTGCCAGCCGCCAGACTGGCTCTGGAAACACCATATATTTT	CASRQTGSGNTIYF
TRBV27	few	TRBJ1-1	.	TGTGCCACCTCCCCCCGGCAGGGACTCACTGAAGCTTTCTTT	CATSPRQGLTEAFF
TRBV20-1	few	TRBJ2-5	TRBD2	TGCAGTGCTAGAGATCCCAAGCGGGGCCAAGAGACCCAGTACTTC	CSARDPKRGQETQYF
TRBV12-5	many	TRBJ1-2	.	TGTGCTAGTGGTTTAAGGAACTATGGCTACACCTTC	CASGLRNYGYTF
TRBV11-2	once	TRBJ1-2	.	TGTGCCAGCAGCTTATGGGACGTAGTTGAGGGCTACACCTTC	CASSLWDVVEGYTF
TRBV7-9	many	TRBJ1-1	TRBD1	TGTGCCAGCAGCCCGGGGGACAGCTCTGAAGCTTTCTTT	CASSPGDSSEAFF
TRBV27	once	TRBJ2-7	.	TGTACCAGCAGTTTAATTGGATCCTACGAGCAGTACTTC	CTSSLIGSYEQYF
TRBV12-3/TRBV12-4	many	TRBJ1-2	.	TGTGCCAGCAGGAAGGGTTTCTATGGCTACACCTTC	CASRKGFYGYTF
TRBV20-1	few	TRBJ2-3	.	TGCAGTGCCCCGCCCCCCCACAAGCTCACAGATACGCAGTATTTT	CSAPPPHKLTDTQYF
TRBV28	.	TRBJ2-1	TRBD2	TGTGCCAGCACGACAAGGACTAGCGGGGGTTCCGAGCAGTTCTTC	CASTTRTSGGSEQFF
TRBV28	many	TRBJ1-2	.	TGTGCCAGCAGTTTATTGTCCTCAGGCGAGAACTATGGCTACACCTTC	CASSLLSSGENYGYTF
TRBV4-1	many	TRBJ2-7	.	TGCGCCAGCAGCCTCGAGGGGGGTAGGTTAACCTACGAGCAGTACTTC	CASSLEGGRLTYEQYF
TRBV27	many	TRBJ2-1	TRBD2	TGTGCCAGCAGTGCCACCCCCCGACTAGCGGGGGGGATGGATGAGCAGTTCTTC	CASSATPRLAGGMDEQFF
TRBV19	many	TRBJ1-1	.	TGTGCCAGTAAGGTGGGGGGGCCGGCTAACACTGAAGCTTTCTTT	CASKVGGPANTEAFF
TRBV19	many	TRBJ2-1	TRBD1	TGTGCCAGTATGATACAGGGGATGGACAATGAGCAGTTCTTC	CASMIQGMDNEQFF
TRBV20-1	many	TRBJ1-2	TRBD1	TGCAGTGCTAGAGAACCGGGACAGGGGTCTGGCTACACCTTC	CSAREPGQGSGYTF
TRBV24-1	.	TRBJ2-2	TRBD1	TGTGCCACCAGTGATTTTGACAGGGCGGCATCCCACACCGGGGAGCTGTTTTTT	CATSDFDRAASHTGELFF
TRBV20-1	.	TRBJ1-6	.	TGCAGTGCTAGGACGGCCGGCGGTTCACCCCTCCACTTT	CSARTAGGSPLHF
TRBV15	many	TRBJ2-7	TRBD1	TGTGCCACCAGCAGGGGACAGGGTCGGTCCTACGAGCAGTACTTC	CATSRGQGRSYEQYF
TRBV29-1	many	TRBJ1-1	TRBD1	TGCAGCGCGGACAGGTTGAACACTGAAGCTTTCTTT	CSADRLNTEAFF
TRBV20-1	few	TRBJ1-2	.	TGCAGTGCTCGCCGGGACAACTATGGCTACACCTTC	CSARRDNYGYTF
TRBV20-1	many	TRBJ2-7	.	TGCAGTGCTAGAGATCTCGGTACCTCCTACGAGCAGTACTTC	CSARDLGTSYEQYF
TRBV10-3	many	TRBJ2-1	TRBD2	TGTGCCATCATAGCGGGGGGCTCCTACAATGAGCAGTTCTTC	CAIIAGGSYNEQFF
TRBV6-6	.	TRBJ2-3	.	TGTGCCAGCAGTTTACCACCTCGCCCCGGGACCCTTGGCGGCACAGATACGCAGTATTTT	CASSLPPRPGTLGGTDTQYF
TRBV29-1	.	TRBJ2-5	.	TGCAGCGCCAGCCGGACGGCTAAAGAGACCCAGTACTTC	CSASRTAKETQYF
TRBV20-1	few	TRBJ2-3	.	TGCAGTGCTAGCCTGGGGTCCACAGATACGCAGTATTTT	CSASLGSTDTQYF
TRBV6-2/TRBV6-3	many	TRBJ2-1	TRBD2	TGTGCCAGCCTCGAGGCTAGCGGGTACAATGAGCAGTTCTTC	CASLEASGYNEQFF
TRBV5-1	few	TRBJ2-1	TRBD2	TGCGCCAGCAGCTCTCGACTAGCGGGGGGAAGCTCCTACAATGAGCAGTTCTTC	CASSSRLAGGSSYNEQFF